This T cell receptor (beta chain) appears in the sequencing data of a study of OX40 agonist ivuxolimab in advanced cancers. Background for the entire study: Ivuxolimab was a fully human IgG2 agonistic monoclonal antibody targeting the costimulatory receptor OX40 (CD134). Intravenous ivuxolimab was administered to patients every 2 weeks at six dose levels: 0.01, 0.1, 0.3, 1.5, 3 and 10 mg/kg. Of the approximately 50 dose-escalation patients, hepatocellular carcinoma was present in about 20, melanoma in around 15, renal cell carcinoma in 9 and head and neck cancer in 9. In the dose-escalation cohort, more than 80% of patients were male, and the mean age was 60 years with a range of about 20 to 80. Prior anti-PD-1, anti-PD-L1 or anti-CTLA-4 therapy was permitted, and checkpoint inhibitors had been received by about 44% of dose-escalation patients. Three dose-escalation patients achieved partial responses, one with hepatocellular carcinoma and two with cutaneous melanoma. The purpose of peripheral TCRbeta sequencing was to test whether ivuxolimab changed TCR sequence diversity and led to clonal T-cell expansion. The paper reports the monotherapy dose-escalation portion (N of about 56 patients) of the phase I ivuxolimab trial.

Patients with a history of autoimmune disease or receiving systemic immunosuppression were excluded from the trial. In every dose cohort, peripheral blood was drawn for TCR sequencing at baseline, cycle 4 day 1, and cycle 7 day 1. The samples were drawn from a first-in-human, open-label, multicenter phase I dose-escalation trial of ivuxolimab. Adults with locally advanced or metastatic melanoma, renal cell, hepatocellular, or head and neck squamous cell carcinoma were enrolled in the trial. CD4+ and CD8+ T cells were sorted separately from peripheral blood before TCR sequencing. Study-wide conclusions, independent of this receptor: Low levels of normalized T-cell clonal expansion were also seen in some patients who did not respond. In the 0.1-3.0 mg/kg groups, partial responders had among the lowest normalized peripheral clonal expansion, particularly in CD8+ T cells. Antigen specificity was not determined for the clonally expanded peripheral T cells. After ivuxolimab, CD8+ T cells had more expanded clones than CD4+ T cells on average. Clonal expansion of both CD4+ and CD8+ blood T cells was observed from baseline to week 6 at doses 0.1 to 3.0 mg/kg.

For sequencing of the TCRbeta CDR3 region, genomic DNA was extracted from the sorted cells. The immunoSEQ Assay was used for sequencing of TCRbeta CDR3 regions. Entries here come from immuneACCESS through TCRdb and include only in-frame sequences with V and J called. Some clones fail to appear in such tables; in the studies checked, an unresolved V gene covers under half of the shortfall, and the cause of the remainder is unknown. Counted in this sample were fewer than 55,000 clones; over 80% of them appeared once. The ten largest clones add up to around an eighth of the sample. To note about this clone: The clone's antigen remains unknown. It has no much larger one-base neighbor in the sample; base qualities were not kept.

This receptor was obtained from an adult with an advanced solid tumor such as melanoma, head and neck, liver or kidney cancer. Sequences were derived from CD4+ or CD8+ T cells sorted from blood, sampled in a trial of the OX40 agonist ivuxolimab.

At the DNA level, the sequence is TGTGCCAGCCGAGGGACAGGGGGCGACGAGCAGTACTTC. The encoded protein is CASRGTGGDEQYF. The sequence links TRBV18 to TRBJ2-7, with 12 bases matching TRBD1. Here V drops 8 bases and J drops 5 bases, and the junction holds 4 bases not matched to any gene. The CDR3 has 13 amino acids, counting the end cysteine and phenylalanine. Only the CDR3 part of the read is kept: 39 bases, read in frame from the first base. CDR1 and CDR2 were assigned from the germline V gene as KGHSH and LQKENI. Supplemented by the reference TRBV18 and TRBJ2-7 proteins around the CDR3, the complete variable domain is NAGVMQNPRHLVRRRGQEARLRCSPMKGHSHVYWYRQLPEEGLKFMVYLQKENIIDESGMPKERFSAEFPKEGPSILRIQQVVRGDSAAYFCASRGTGGDEQYFGPGTRLTVT.